Below are 29 T cell receptor beta chains sequenced from a single sample in a study of blood T cell repertoires in COVID-19. Data came from immunoSEQ multiplex PCR; TCRdb stores just in-frame clones and leaves some out. Among roughly 250,000 clones listed, roughly 80% were seen once. The sequencing sample was made of peripheral blood. These receptors were obtained from a woman aged 80 or over with active or convalescent COVID-19.

This rearrangement joins TRBV7-6 to TRBJ1-2, with 7 bases fitting TRBD1. Germline V gene data show CDR1 as SGHVS and CDR2 as FNYEAQ. The CDR3 has 15 residues. Trimming took 2 bases from V and 8 from J; bases not matched to a gene: 11. CDR3: CASSLTLTGLEGYTF. The CDR3 DNA follows: TGTGCCAGCAGCTTAACCCTGACAGGGCTCGAAGGCTACACCTTC.

The genes are TRBV5-1 and TRBJ1-2, with TRBD1 as a possible D gene (6 bases). With 0 bases removed from V and 6 bases from J, the gap between germline ends came to 12 bases. Germline assignment: CDR1 SGHRS and CDR2 YFSETQ. This CDR3 has 14 residues. The CDR3 DNA is TGCGCCAGCAGCTTGGACAGGGTTAGGAATGGCTACACCTTC. Its protein product is CASSLDRVRNGYTF. The variable domain in full, with the rest retrieved from reference TRBV5-1 and TRBJ1-2, is KAGVTQTPRYLIKTRGQQVTLSCSPISGHRSVSWYQQTPGQGLQFLFEYFSETQRNKGNFPGRFSGRQFSNSRSEMNVSTLELGDSALYLCASSLDRVRNGYTFGSGTRLTVV.

CDR3 coding DNA: TGTGCCAGCAGTTTGCATTCCACAGGGGTGGGACCGGGCAATCAGCCCCAGCATTTT. Its protein product is CASSLHSTGVGPGNQPQHF. The rearrangement links TRBV28 to TRBJ1-5, with TRBD1 identical over 7 bases. The CDR3 spans 19 residues. The V gene's germline CDR1 is MDHEN and CDR2 SYDVKM. Trimming at V came to 3 bases and at J to 2 bases, leaving 16 bases not matched to a gene.

The chain joins TRBV3-1 (or the pseudogene TRBV3-2) to TRBJ2-3; tentative D call: TRBD2 (6 bases). V was trimmed by 1 base and J by 0 bases, leaving 11 bases between them. The CDR3 is 16 residues long. Germline CDR1 and CDR2: LGHDT and YNNKEL (reference sequence). The CDR3 DNA follows: TGTGCCAGCAGCCAAGTTTTAGCGGCAAGCACAGATACGCAGTATTTT. Encoded protein: CASSQVLAASTDTQYF.

This rearrangement joins TRBV7-8 to TRBJ1-1, with 8 bases matching TRBD1. Germline CDR1 and CDR2: SGHVS and FQNEAQ. The ends lost 4 bases at V and 3 bases at J; junction bases unmatched: 4. This CDR3 is built from 14 residues. The CDR3 loop reads CASSSQGAYTEAFF. The DNA for the CDR3 is TGTGCCAGCAGCTCTCAGGGGGCCTACACTGAAGCTTTCTTT. Looking up the rest from reference TRBV7-8 and TRBJ1-1 gives the full variable domain: GAGVSQSPRYKVAKRGQDVALRCDPISGHVSLFWYQQALGQGPEFLTYFQNEAQLDKSGLPSDRFFAERPEGSVSTLKIQRTQQEDSAVYLCASSSQGAYTEAFFGQGTRLTVV.

The chain uses TRBV9 and TRBJ2-1, with a weak D call TRBD1 (6 bases). V gave up 1 base and J gave up 4 bases, with 21 bases separating them. CDR1 is SGDLS and CDR2 is YYNGEE in the germline V gene. This CDR3 is built from 18 residues. The CDR3 bases are TGTGCCAGCAGCGTAACTATCGAACTCGGGACACCATACAATGAGCAGTTCTTC. Its protein product is CASSVTIELGTPYNEQFF.

V gene TRBV28 combines with J gene TRBJ1-4, with TRBD1 matching 8 bases. The CDR3 totals 14 residues. Germline V gives CDR1 MDHEN, CDR2 SYDVKM. V lost 4 bases to trimming and J lost 4 bases; unmatched junction nucleotides: 2. The CDR3 DNA reads as TGTGCCAGCAGTTCACAGGGGGATAATGAAAAACTGTTTTTT. Protein: CASSSQGDNEKLFF.

The V gene is TRBV28, the J gene TRBJ2-3; 7 nucleotides agree with TRBD2. Looked up from germline, CDR1 is MDHEN and CDR2 is SYDVKM. The CDR3 length is 13 residues. J gave up 5 bases and V 6 bases, and 5 bases lay outside the gene matches. For the CDR3, the DNA is TGTGCCAGCAGACTAACTAGCGTAGATACGCAGTATTTT. Amino acid sequence: CASRLTSVDTQYF.

The gene calls are TRBV30 and TRBJ2-4; D gene unclear. This CDR3 is built from 12 residues. V gave up 0 bases and J gave up 9 bases, with 9 bases separating them. Per germline, CDR1 GTSNPN and CDR2 SVGIG (reference sequence). This chain's CDR3 is CAWSVLFGIQYF. CDR3 bases: TGTGCCTGGAGTGTATTGTTCGGCATTCAGTACTTC.

Worth noting for this clone: Different DNA sequences within this sample yield the same CDR3. This chain connects TRBV5-1 to TRBJ1-2; 9 bases agree with TRBD1. The CDR3 length is 15 residues. In germline, CDR1 is SGHRS, CDR2 YFSETQ. V shed 0 bases, J shed 2 bases, and the junction held 2 bases outside the gene matches. The CDR3 sequence is CASSLEGTGNYGYTF. CDR3 coding DNA: TGCGCCAGCAGCTTGGAGGGGACAGGGAACTATGGCTACACCTTC.

This clone was observed a handful of times. V usage is TRBV10-3 and J usage is TRBJ1-3; D is uncertain. V dropped 0 bases and J dropped 2 bases, with 8 bases sitting between them. Per the germline V gene, CDR1 is ENHRY and CDR2 is SYGVKD. The CDR3 length is 15 residues. CDR3 bases: TGTGCCATCAGTGAGTCGACTATCGCTGGAAACACCATATATTTT. It codes for CAISESTIAGNTIYF.

To note about this clone: Other DNA sequences of this sample code for an identical CDR3. This chain connects TRBV3-1 (or the pseudogene TRBV3-2) to TRBJ1-1; 11 bases map to TRBD1. V gave up 0 bases and J gave up 10 bases; unmatched junction bases: 1. This CDR3 has 13 amino acids. Germline CDR1 LGHDT, CDR2 YNNKEL (reference sequence). CDR3 region: CASSQEGQGGAFF. The CDR3, as DNA: TGTGCCAGCAGCCAAGAGGGACAGGGGGGAGCTTTCTTT.

The V gene is TRBV6-5, the J gene TRBJ2-2, with 7 bases that match TRBD1. This CDR3 region has 14 residues. Trimming at V came to 5 bases and at J to 8 bases, leaving 8 bases not matched to a gene. Germline CDR1 and CDR2: MNHEY and SVGAGI. In nucleotides, the CDR3 is TGTGCCAGCAGTATGGACAGGACCTATGGGGAGCTGTTTTTT. Its translation: CASSMDRTYGELFF.

This rearrangement joins TRBV19 to TRBJ1-1, with D unresolved. Germline CDR1 reads LNHDA; CDR2 reads SQIVND (reference sequence). V lost 9 bases and J lost 2, with 13 bases in between. This CDR3 contains 13 residues. The CDR3 here is CASAFVTNTEAFF. The CDR3 bases are TGTGCCAGCGCTTTTGTCACTAACACTGAAGCTTTCTTT.

The genes are TRBV30 and TRBJ1-2, with D possibly matching TRBD1 (6 bases). The ends were cut back, 3 bases at V and 4 bases at J, with 18 bases in the middle. Germline-derived CDR1 and CDR2 are GTSNPN and SVGIG (reference sequence). This CDR3 comprises 15 residues. CDR3 bases: TGTGCCTGGAGCCGACATTATGCCAGGGGCTATGGCTACACCTTC. This gives the protein CAWSRHYARGYGYTF.

This clone has just a few counts. The chain carries TRBV5-1 and TRBJ1-6, with D maybe TRBD1 (6 bases). Trimming shortened V by 0 bases and J by 9 bases, and 16 bases separated the two germline ends. This CDR3 has 16 residues. Germline-derived CDR1 and CDR2 are SGHRS and YFSETQ. This chain's CDR3 is CASSLGRPGESSPLHF. The CDR3 nucleotides read TGCGCCAGCAGCTTGGGGAGGCCAGGGGAATCTTCACCCCTCCACTTT.

This chain joins TRBV2 and TRBJ2-3; possibly TRBD2 for D (5 bases). Germline V gene sequence: CDR1 SNHLY, CDR2 FYNNEI. Deletions cut 6 bases from V and 4 bases from J, with 11 bases between. The CDR3 is 13 residues long. CDR3 protein: CASSGVTPDTQYF. CDR3 DNA sequence: TGTGCCAGCAGCGGGGTTACTCCAGATACGCAGTATTTT. The whole variable domain, filled in from reference TRBV2 and TRBJ2-3, reads EPEVTQTPSHQVTQMGQEVILRCVPISNHLYFYWYRQILGQKVEFLVSFYNNEISEKSEIFDDQFSVERPDGSNFTLKIRSTKLEDSAMYFCASSGVTPDTQYFGPGTRLTVL.

The J gene is TRBJ1-1, the V gene TRBV7-2; D is possibly TRBD1 (6 bases). The V end lost 5 bases, the J end lost 10 bases, and 23 bases lay between the germline ends. The CDR3 extends over 15 amino acids. Germline assignment: CDR1 SGHTA and CDR2 FQGNSA. CDR3: CASSHNEGGRIRAFF. The CDR3, as DNA: TGTGCCAGCAGCCATAACGAGGGGGGGCGAATAAGAGCTTTCTTT.

The chain employs TRBV15 and TRBJ1-1; unclear D gene. V was pared by 1 base and J by 4 bases, with 16 bases between. Germline V gene lookup returns CDR1 LNHNV and CDR2 YYDKDF (reference sequence). The CDR3 loop spans 16 amino acids. The CDR3 region has the DNA TGTGCCACCAGCAGAGGAGGTCGAGCGGCGATCACTGAAGCTTTCTTT. Its translation is CATSRGGRAAITEAFF. The full variable domain, rest sourced from reference TRBV15 and TRBJ1-1, is DAMVIQNPRYQVTQFGKPVTLSCSQTLNHNVMYWYQQKSSQAPKLLFHYYDKDFNNEADTPDNFQSRRPNTSFCFLDIRSPGLGDTAMYLCATSRGGRAAITEAFFGQGTRLTVV.

The sample holds one count of this clone. The genes are TRBV2 and TRBJ1-3, with TRBD1 matching over 8 bases. Germline values: CDR1 SNHLY, CDR2 FYNNEI. The CDR3 loop spans 13 amino acids. Unmatched junction bases numbered 4, after V lost 9 bases and J lost 3 bases. The CDR3 nucleotides are TGTGCCAGTGGACAGGGCATTGGAAACACCATATATTTT. Translating gives CASGQGIGNTIYF.

V usage is TRBV6-4 and J usage is TRBJ2-2; TRBD2 might be the D (5 bases). In germline, CDR1 is MRHNA, CDR2 SNTAGT. Trimming removed 6 bases at V and 7 bases at J, with 15 bases between. This CDR3 region has 14 residues. The CDR3: CASSAFWGVGELFF. The DNA of the CDR3 is TGTGCCAGCAGCGCCTTTTGGGGAGTCGGGGAGCTGTTTTTT.

The J gene is TRBJ1-4, the V gene TRBV6-5; D uncertain. V lost 6 bases to trimming and J lost 4 bases, with 9 bases between them. Looked up from germline, CDR1 is MNHEY and CDR2 is SVGAGI. The CDR3 extends over 13 amino acids. CDR3 nucleotides: TGTGCCAGCAGCCTCGAGGTTAATGAAAAACTGTTTTTT. Its protein product is CASSLEVNEKLFF.

This clone came up a few times. CDR3 sequence: CAWIYGGIGTIYF. CDR3 bases: TGTGCCTGGATTTATGGGGGGATCGGAACCATATATTTT. V usage is TRBV30 and J usage is TRBJ1-3; D perhaps matches TRBD1 (5 bases). This CDR3 spans 13 amino acids. CDR1 GTSNPN and CDR2 SVGIG come from the germline V gene (reference sequence). V gave up 4 bases and J gave up 10 bases, with 17 bases separating them.

V is TRBV3-1 (or the pseudogene TRBV3-2) and J is TRBJ1-5; D is unresolved. CDR3 size: 14 residues. Germline lookup yields CDR1 LGHDT and CDR2 YNNKEL (reference sequence). Trimming removed 0 bases at V and 0 bases at J, with 3 bases between. The CDR3 region is CASSQDYSNQPQHF. In nucleotides, the CDR3 is TGTGCCAGCAGCCAAGATTATAGCAATCAGCCCCAGCATTTT.

The V and J genes are TRBV28 and TRBJ1-4; 7 nucleotides agree with TRBD1. With 5 bases clipped from V and 13 bases from J, the junction kept 16 bases outside the gene matches. This CDR3 contains 15 residues. Germline loops: CDR1 MDHEN, CDR2 SYDVKM. In nucleotides, the CDR3 is TGTGCCAGCAGTCCCCCTGGGCGACCGGGACAGAGACTGTTTTTT. It encodes CASSPPGRPGQRLFF. The full variable domain, in which reference TRBV28 and TRBJ1-4 provide the parts outside the CDR3, is DVKVTQSSRYLVKRTGEKVFLECVQDMDHENMFWYRQDPGLGLRLIYFSYDVKMKEKGDIPEGYSVSREKKERFSLILESASTNQTSMYLCASSPPGRPGQRLFFGSGTQLSVL.

The chain employs TRBV7-2 and TRBJ1-2; no reliable D call. The CDR3 consists of 14 residues. V dropped 8 bases and J dropped 2 bases, with 15 bases sitting between them. The germline V gene encodes CDR1 SGHTA and CDR2 FQGNSA. The CDR3, as DNA: TGTGCCAGCCCTCCAAAGGGAGCCAACTATGGCTACACCTTC. Translated: CASPPKGANYGYTF.

V and J are TRBV6-1 and TRBJ1-2; D unclear. Germline CDR1 and CDR2: MNHNS and SASEGT. Trimming left V 2 bases short and J 8 bases short, with 12 bases between. This CDR3 is 13 amino acids long. Here the CDR3 reads CASSELQALGYTF. The CDR3 DNA is TGTGCCAGCAGTGAATTGCAGGCCCTGGGCTACACCTTC.

The chain has TRBV4-1 and TRBJ2-5; 13 bases are a match to TRBD2. CDR1 is MGHRA, CDR2 YSYEKL, per germline. This CDR3 comprises 17 residues. The ends lost 4 bases at V and 4 bases at J; junction bases unmatched: 9. The CDR3 here is CASSPGLAGAGGETQYF. For the CDR3, the DNA is TGCGCCAGCAGCCCTGGACTAGCGGGGGCCGGGGGAGAGACCCAGTACTTC.

CDR3 in DNA: TGCGCCAGCAGGGTCGGAGACGGTCTCTCTGGAAACACCATATATTTT. It yields the protein CASRVGDGLSGNTIYF. V and J are TRBV5-1 and TRBJ1-3, with unresolved D. The CDR3 runs 16 residues. The germline V and J ends were trimmed by 5 bases and 0 bases, with 15 bases remaining between them. Germline loops: CDR1 SGHRS, CDR2 YFSETQ.